This T cell receptor beta chain is from a study of molecular identifiers for immune sequencing clone quantification. General study findings and limits: In CMV-specific effectors, clones above 20 copies held over 98% of molecules; naive, under 1%.

Previously described methods with listed TCR primers produced the bulk TCR libraries. Each CDR3 protein gets one entry after TCRdb re-called the PCR reads with MiXCR. The sample has about half a million distinct CDR3 sequences; roughly a fifth are singletons. Germline V gives CDR1 MGHRA, CDR2 YSYEKL. CDR3 size: 15 residues. V shed 1 base, J shed 7 bases, and the junction held 4 bases outside the gene matches. Sorting defined naive CD8 T cells as CD8+CD4-CCR7+CD45RA+. Comment on this clonotype: Its cognate antigen is unknown.

The chain employs TRBV4-1 and TRBJ1-6; 7 positions match TRBD1. Sequencing was done on a sample of naive CD8+ T cells from blood, with Jurkat cell RNA spiked in. Subset here: FACS-sorted CD8+CD4-CCR7+CD45RA+ naive T cells. This TCR derives from a human donor in good health. Some libraries in this study had Jurkat cell RNA spiked in. The CDR3: CASSQGAQGNSPLHF. CDR3 nucleotide sequence: TGCGCCAGCAGCCAAGGGGCACAGGGGAATTCACCCCTCCACTTT.